These T cell receptor beta chains were read from a single sample in a study of spatial heterogeneity in lung cancer. MiXCR, run by TCRdb on the 5' RACE reads, gives a single entry per CDR3 protein. The top ten clones hold about 23% of a sample with about 16,000 distinct CDR3 sequences, approximately 6% of them seen once. The material was PBMCs, obtained at follow-up. These receptors were taken from a male donor with early-stage non-small cell lung cancer. The CDR3 runs from the conserved cysteine through the conserved F or W. The D gene is left open where the match is weak. Clone size appears in some rows only: once, few, many, or a class for an expanded clone.

v_call	clone_size	j_call	d_call	cdr3_nt	cdr3_aa
TRBV9	many	TRBJ2-3	TRBD2	TGTGCCAGCAGCTCGACGCCGACTAGCGGGAGCACAGATACGCAGTATTTT	CASSSTPTSGSTDTQYF
TRBV9	many	TRBJ2-2	-	TGTGCCAGCAGCGGCCGACAGTTGTTAGGTGCCGGGGAGCTGTTTTTT	CASSGRQLLGAGELFF
TRBV7-9	many	TRBJ2-2	-	TGTGCCAGCAGCCGCGAGCCCGGGGAGCTGTTTTTT	CASSREPGELFF
TRBV28	many	TRBJ2-7	-	TGTGCCAGCAGTTCGCCACTCAGGGGGGCGGGATACGAGCAGTACTTC	CASSSPLRGAGYEQYF
TRBV24-1	-	TRBJ2-2	-	TGTGCCACCAGCGGACTCGCCTCCGGGGAGCTGTTTTTT	CATSGLASGELFF
TRBV6-6	few	TRBJ1-1	-	TGTGCCAGCCACCCCTGGGACACTGAAGCTTTCTTT	CASHPWDTEAFF
TRBV20-1	many	TRBJ1-4	-	TGCAGTGCTAACCTGCTCCCGCAGGGGAGTAATGAAAAACTGTTTTTT	CSANLLPQGSNEKLFF
TRBV29-1	many	TRBJ1-2	TRBD1	TGCAGCGTTGGGACAGGATTAAACTATGGCTACACCTTC	CSVGTGLNYGYTF
TRBV5-1	medium-sized	TRBJ2-3	-	TGCGCCAGCAGCTTTACCGGCCTCTCGCCCCTCACAGATACGCAGTATTTT	CASSFTGLSPLTDTQYF
TRBV9	-	TRBJ2-3	TRBD2	TGTGCCAGCAGCGTTGGGACTAGCGGGAGGGAACTCACAGATACGCAGTATTTT	CASSVGTSGRELTDTQYF
TRBV5-1	many	TRBJ2-7	TRBD1	TGCGCCAGCAGTGGCCCAGGGGGCGACGAGCAGTACTTC	CASSGPGGDEQYF
TRBV4-3	many	TRBJ2-3	TRBD1	TGCGCCAGCAGCCAAGAAGGACAGGGACTGCTGGTTACGCAGTATTTT	CASSQEGQGLLVTQYF
TRBV5-1	many	TRBJ2-7	-	TGCGCCAGCAGCGCGGGACAAGGGAGAGCCGAGCAGTACTTC	CASSAGQGRAEQYF
TRBV5-1	many	TRBJ1-1	TRBD1	TGCGCCAGCAGCCTCGGGACAGCTTACACTGAAGCTTTCTTT	CASSLGTAYTEAFF
TRBV4-3	many	TRBJ2-5	TRBD2	TGCGCCAGCAGCCAAGTAGCTAGCGGGAGGTATGCGCCCTACTTC	CASSQVASGRYAPYF
TRBV12-3/TRBV12-4	many	TRBJ2-4	-	TGTGCCAGCAGGGGGCCTCCCAAAAACATTCAGTACTTC	CASRGPPKNIQYF
TRBV10-3	many	TRBJ1-5	-	TGTGCCATCAGCGGGGGCAATCAGCCCCAGCATTTT	CAISGGNQPQHF
TRBV4-2	-	TRBJ2-7	-	TGTGCCAGCAGCCAAGTGTCCGGGGACGAGCAGTACTTC	CASSQVSGDEQYF
TRBV21-1	medium-sized	TRBJ2-7	-	TGTGCCAGCAGCAAAGAATCCCACGAGCAGTACTTC	CASSKESHEQYF
TRBV7-3	medium-sized	TRBJ2-1	-	TGTGCCAGCAGCGGACCCCCGGGACGTAATATGAATGAGCAGTTCTTC	CASSGPPGRNMNEQFF
TRBV24-1	many	TRBJ2-1	-	TGTGCCACCAGTGATTTGCCCTCTCGTGGGACACCCTACAATGAGCAGTTCTTC	CATSDLPSRGTPYNEQFF
TRBV3-1	many	TRBJ1-1	-	TGTGCCAGCAGCCAACATGGGGTAGGCACTGAAGCTTTCTTT	CASSQHGVGTEAFF